This T cell receptor beta chain derives from a study of cytomegalovirus exposure and HLA in healthy donors. Overall study results and limits: TCR beta chains numbering approximately 150 were designated cytomegalovirus-associated. A prior analysis recorded that most TCR beta V segments were productive about 87% or about 30% of the time. Presence/absence analyses assumed roughly uniform sequencing depth across donors. TCR beta sequences numbering around 15,000 were associated with HLA alleles at 0.05 false discovery rate in a later analysis.

13 Jbeta primers and 60 Vbeta primers were used for the PCR. The repertoire was sequenced with immunoSEQ multiplex PCR; TCRdb's copy has only in-frame clones and lacks some. The table has about 190,000 clones, 80% to 90% seen once. The V gene end was trimmed by 0 bases and the J gene end by 2 bases; junction bases not matched to a gene: 13. Germline V lookup: CDR1 SGDLS, CDR2 YYNGEE. CDR3 length: 19 residues. On this clone itself: What it recognizes is unknown.

Material: PBMCs. This receptor was taken from a man in his forties or fifties in good health and CMV-seropositive. The chain uses TRBV9 and TRBJ2-3; 9 nucleotides agree with TRBD1. In DNA form, the CDR3 reads TGTGCCAGCAGCGTAGCTATTTTCCCGGGACAGGGATACACAGATACGCAGTATTTT. Its translation is CASSVAIFPGQGYTDTQYF.